The TCR beta chain described here comes from a study of early T cells in non-severe SARS-CoV-2 infection. About the study: Sequencing was performed on bulk RNA from unsorted whole blood, leaving chains unpaired.

This clonotype was picked up a small number of times. The CDR3 runs 13 residues. Germline-derived CDR1 and CDR2 are MNHEY and SVGAGI. J was trimmed by 7 bases and V by 6 bases; bases with no gene match: 8. Attached unique molecular identifiers marked individual cDNA molecules. TCRdb re-analysed the 5' RACE reads in MiXCR, keeping a single row per CDR3 protein. The repertoire includes some 80,000 distinct CDR3 sequences, 4.5% to 6% of them detected once, and around 7.3% sits in the top ten. V and J are TRBV6-5 and TRBJ2-5, with 7 bases matching TRBD1. The clonotype comes from an adult who was a healthcare worker with PCR-confirmed SARS-CoV-2 infection or an uninfected control (not recorded which). The material sequenced was whole blood, taken at baseline. The CDR3 region is CASRETGMGTQYF. CDR3 nucleotide sequence: TGTGCCAGCAGGGAGACAGGGATGGGGACCCAGTACTTC.